This T cell receptor (beta chain) was recovered during a study of T cell therapy after organ transplantation (dated by TCRdb to between 2018 and 2020). The study in broad terms: Autologous CMV-specific T cells, expanded in vitro for approximately 2 weeks with a peptide pool of 30 HLA class I and II CMV epitopes, were used as therapy products. Patients were given up to 6 doses of T cells at 2-week intervals and were followed for 29 weeks after finishing therapy. Of the roughly 10 patients, eight were classified as clinical responders and two were classified as nonresponders. Patients received a median of 1.92 x 10^8 CMV-specific T cells across 2 to 6 intravenous infusions. Long-term post-therapy blood samples were collected 20 to 29 weeks after completion of therapy. This study was a follow-up analysis of the TRBV repertoire from an open-label phase I trial that tested autologous CMV-specific adoptive T cell therapy in people who had received solid-organ transplants. Of the ten to eleven patients, only seven or eight had long-term post-therapy samples available.

Paper-wide results and their limitations: The fold change in CD8 clonality after therapy was inversely correlated with pretherapy clonality, which suggests that less biased repertoires were more open to remodeling. Before therapy, nonresponders had marked clonal expansions, and after therapy the repertoires of nonresponders changed only minimally. The small cohort prevented assessing confounders such as concurrent antirejection and antiviral medications. Reduced sample coverage from poor CD8+ T cell yield may be reflected in the few expansions detected in nonresponders. Post-therapy reconstitution appeared to include both transferred clonotypes and endogenous clonotypes not detected in the therapy products.

The meaning of the sample's time point label: 20-29 weeks after completion of therapy. Patients were solid-organ transplant recipients with drug-resistant/recurrent cytomegalovirus. Around ten people from the trial were chosen for repertoire analysis because post-therapy peripheral blood mononuclear cells were available from them. Viable CD3+CD8+CD4- lymphocytes were sorted from PBMCs on a BD FACSAria III. Genomic DNA was extracted from sorted cells with the Qiagen DNeasy Kit. Deletion took 8 bases off V and 0 bases off J, with a span of 14 bases between the germline ends. CDR1 and CDR2 are read off the germline V gene (reference sequence) as GTSNPN and SVGIG. The CDR3 runs 15 amino acids, cysteine and phenylalanine included. Of all the DNA, just the CDR3 is kept, 45 bases in frame from base 1. Using the immunoSEQ two-step, bias-controlled multiplex PCR assay, TRB CDR3 regions were amplified from genomic DNA. CDR3 libraries were sequenced on an Illumina NextSeq 500. The authors' pipeline ran thus. Initial alignment and bioinformatics, including bias normalization against synthetic CDR3 analogs, were performed with the immunoSEQ Analyzer platform. V, D and J genes were annotated according to IMGT database definitions. Further TRBV analyses used VDJtools version 1.1.10 and the R package tcR version 2.2.1.11 with default settings. GLIPH analysis was done using default settings in version 1.0. Significant clonotype frequency changes were tested by 2-sided binomial test with Benjamini-Hochberg correction (alpha = 0.01) in CDR3 sequences with at least 5 reads. TCRdb mirrors the immuneACCESS table, restricted to in-frame sequences. Some clones are absent from its copies; in checked studies, under half trace to an unresolved V gene, and the reason for the others is unknown. D and trimming come from the DNA, and the V and J calls and clone size come from that table. In all, the sample holds about 1,500 clones, and about 73% of those were seen once. The ten largest clones represent under 60% of the sample.

This clone showed up just once. The clone's antigen remains unknown. The input lacks base qualities; no much larger clone sits a single base away. This TCR derives from a human patient who had received a solid organ transplant and had CMV disease. Following a transplant, some T cells may be graft donor cells, not patient cells. This material consisted of CD8+ T cells from blood, taken after autologous CMV-specific T cell therapy. The sequence joins TRBV30 to TRBJ2-6; the D gene cannot be resolved beyond TRBD1 or TRBD2, each matching 5 bases. The CDR3 has the sequence CAIGGGYSGANVLTF. The sequenced DNA: TGTGCCATTGGTGGGGGTTACTCTGGGGCCAACGTCCTGACTTTC.